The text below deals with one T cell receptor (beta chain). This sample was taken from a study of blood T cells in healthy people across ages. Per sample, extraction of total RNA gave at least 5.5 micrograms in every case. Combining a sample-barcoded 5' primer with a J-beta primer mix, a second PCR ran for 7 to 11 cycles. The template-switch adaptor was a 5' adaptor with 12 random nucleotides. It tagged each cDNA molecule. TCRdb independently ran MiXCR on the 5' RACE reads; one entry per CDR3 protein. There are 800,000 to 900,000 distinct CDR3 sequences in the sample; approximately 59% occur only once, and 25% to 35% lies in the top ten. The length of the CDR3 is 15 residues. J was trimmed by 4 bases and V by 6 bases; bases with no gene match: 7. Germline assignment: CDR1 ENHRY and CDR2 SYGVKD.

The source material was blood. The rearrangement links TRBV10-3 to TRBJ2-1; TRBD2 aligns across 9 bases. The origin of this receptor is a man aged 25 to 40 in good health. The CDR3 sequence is CAIRVTSGRYNEQFF. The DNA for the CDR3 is TGTGCCATCAGGGTCACTAGCGGGCGTTACAATGAGCAGTTCTTC.